This T cell receptor (beta chain) was captured by sequencing in a study of blood T cell repertoires in COVID-19 (dated by TCRdb to 2020 to 2021). Turning to the overall study: Samples from collaborators originated in the United States, Italy and Spain and spanned both the acute and convalescent phases of COVID-19. The material from the prospective study consisted of cDNA or gDNA derived from T cells, B-cell-depleted T cells, or PBMCs. Subjects who had been exposed to COVID-19, were actively infected with it, or had recovered from it provided the deeply sampled blood TCRbeta repertoires that made up the dataset. The repertoires were released in a freely available public database intended as a resource for research on the immune response to SARS-CoV-2. Samples came from the ongoing ImmuneRACE study (first 160 participants) plus 1,254 subjects from 6 global collaborators. A de-identified subject ID, COVID-19 status, age in years and sex were almost always included in the sample metadata. HLA class I and class II types, where available, came from metadata supplied by the sample provider rather than from assay-based typing. Broader findings and caveats from the paper: Clinical and demographic metadata were provided uncurated, with the amount varying by source and participant.

In Seattle, one collaborating source enrolled patients while the infection was active and tracked those patients longitudinally over the course of disease. Each collaborating institution followed its own protocols to collect whole blood in K2EDTA tubes. For TCRbeta analysis, collaborators shipped samples as frozen whole blood, isolated PBMCs, or DNA extracted from either of those sample types. TCRbeta CDR3 regions were amplified from genomic DNA using the immunoSEQ Assay, a bias-controlled multiplex PCR. As for the original processing: Within the assay, amplification of reference gene primers was used to estimate how many nucleated cells each sample contained. Sequence reads were collapsed and filtered to measure the absolute abundance of every unique TCRbeta CDR3 rearrangement. For each sample, productive Simpson clonality was calculated as the square root of Simpson's diversity index over productive rearrangements. TCRdb obtained this table from immuneACCESS and retained in-frame rearrangements with V and J assigned. These tables miss some clones; where compared with another copy, unresolved V genes account for less than half of the shortfall, and the remainder is unexplained. That table furnishes V, J and clone size, whereas the DNA furnished D and trimming. This sample holds some 450,000 clones; 70% to 90% were observed only once. The top ten hold around an eighth of the sample.

On this clone itself: Its antigen is currently not known. One base away there is no much larger clone; base qualities are not given.

The CDR3 sequence holds 15 residues, the cysteine and phenylalanine included. Only the CDR3 part of the read is kept: 45 bases, read in frame from the first base. Based on the germline V gene (reference sequence), the CDR1 and CDR2 sequences are SGHNT and YYREEE. The junction shows trimming of 4 bases on V and 6 bases on J, and the gene matches do not reach 10 bases of it. Sequenced: peripheral blood. Here the chain combines TRBV5-4 and TRBJ2-3; the central 8 bases match TRBD2. The clonotype originates from a woman in her 50s with COVID-19, enrolled during active disease. The CDR3 amino acid sequence is: CASSLFGGASDTQYF. Here is the DNA: TGTGCCAGCAGCCTATTCGGGGGGGCATCCGATACGCAGTATTTT.